This paragraph reports one T cell receptor (beta chain). Its target antigen remains unknown. Per-base qualities were not stored, and no clone one base away is much larger. The Qiagen DNeasy kit was used to extract genomic DNA both from unsorted PBMCs and from the negatively selected CD4+ and CD8+ fractions. TCR beta CDR3 regions were subjected to amplification by immunoSEQ multiplex PCR with primers that anneal to V and J segments. Amplification bias was minimized using a synthetic immune receptor repertoire, and residual bias was removed computationally after sequencing. As for the authors' bioinformatics: Repertoire diversity was quantified as the Shannon entropy index using custom Python scripts. Unsorted, CD4+ and CD8+ repertoires were examined separately, except in combined analyses, for which CD4+ and CD8+ sequences were merged in silico. Here the immuneACCESS table is served through TCRdb, limited to in-frame sequences with V and J called. Missing clones are a known gap in these copies; in checked studies unresolved V genes cover under half, and the rest lacks a known reason. The DNA was the basis for D and trimming; V, J and clone size are from that table. The sample table lists tens of thousands of clones, around 90% of them with a count of one. Nearly 5% of the sample is held by the ten biggest clonotypes.

This sample is part of a study of PD-1 blockade in classical Hodgkin lymphoma (dated by TCRdb to about 2020). About the full investigation: To define a peripheral blood immune signature of response to PD-1 blockade in classical Hodgkin lymphoma, the study combined TCR beta sequencing with CyTOF.

What this sample's time point label stands for: newly diagnosed, previously untreated cHL patient sample. As a comparison group for the relapsed/refractory trial patients, PBMCs were sequenced from patients with newly diagnosed, previously untreated classical Hodgkin lymphoma. After peripheral blood was drawn into 8 mL Vacutainer Cell Preparation Tubes, PBMCs were isolated by centrifugation and then cryopreserved. Overall results and qualifications from the work: Baseline TCR diversity was reported to be lower in newly diagnosed patients than in healthy donors, and even lower in relapsed/refractory patients. The study was limited to a single clinical trial cohort, and causes of repertoire differences, possibly disease activity or prior therapy, remained undefined.

The V end gives up 2 bases and the J end 7 bases, leaving 2 bases in the junction not matched to a gene. From cysteine to phenylalanine, the CDR3 is 15 amino acids long. The read is trimmed to its CDR3 DNA, 45 bases read in frame from base 1. The germline V gene yields SGHTA for CDR1 and FQGNSA for CDR2. The source material was peripheral blood mononuclear cells (PBMCs). The source of this sequence is a human donor with classical Hodgkin lymphoma. Recombination linked TRBV7-2 to TRBJ2-1; the junction holds 13 bases that match TRBD2. The CDR3 is CASSLTSGRGNEQFF. The DNA reads TGTGCCAGCAGCTTAACTAGCGGGAGGGGAAATGAGCAGTTCTTC.